One and the same sample provided the 2 T cell receptor beta chains below, sequenced in a study of OX40 agonist ivuxolimab in advanced cancers. Profiled with immunoSEQ multiplex PCR; TCRdb holds only in-frame clones, not every one. The sample includes around 84,000 clones, 94% of them seen just once. The material was CD4+ or CD8+ T cells sorted from blood, obtained in a trial of the OX40 agonist ivuxolimab. These receptor sequences come from an adult with an advanced solid tumor such as melanoma, head and neck, liver or kidney cancer.

The chain links TRBV6-1 to TRBJ1-1; possible D gene TRBD1, 5 bases. V was shortened by 4 bases and J by 4 bases, with 19 bases between the two germline ends. Germline CDR1 reads MNHNS; CDR2 reads SASEGT. This CDR3 has 16 amino acids. The CDR3 loop reads CASSAGWQGRGTEAFF. In nucleotides, the CDR3 is TGTGCCAGCAGTGCGGGGTGGCAGGGTAGAGGCACTGAAGCTTTCTTT.

As for this clone: Different DNA sequences within this sample yield the same CDR3. The chain links TRBV27 to TRBJ2-1; the match to TRBD2 covers 7 bases. V was pared by 3 bases and J by 4 bases, with 6 bases of the junction left unmatched. The CDR3 totals 15 residues. Per germline, CDR1 MNHEY and CDR2 SMNVEV (reference sequence). This chain's CDR3 is CASSLGGSSYNEQFF. The CDR3 region has the DNA TGTGCCAGCAGTTTGGGGGGGAGTAGTTACAATGAGCAGTTCTTC.